A selection of T cell receptor beta chains follows, all from one sample in a study of shared T cell receptors in the human thymus. Sequenced by immunoSEQ multiplex PCR; TCRdb stores in-frame clones only, minus some. This table has around 67,000 clones, 90% to 95% appearing once. Source material: thymocytes. The receptors stem from a human donor. Each CDR3 is given with its conserved first and last residue. A D gene is named only where the DNA matches it firmly. For some rows the clone size is stated as once, few or many, or as a class when expanded; others skip it.

>20|-|-|TRBV4-3|TRBJ1-1
CASSQDASGGSLYRDTEAFF
TGCGCCAGCAGCCAAGATGCATCTGGGGGCAGTCTTTACCGCGACACTGAAGCTTTCTTT
>18|-|-|TRBV18|TRBJ1-5
CASSPHGGADVSNQPQHF
TGTGCCAGCTCACCTCATGGGGGGGCGGATGTTAGCAATCAGCCCCAGCATTTT
>15|TRBD2|once|TRBV7-9|TRBJ2-1
CASRPSGGPINEQFF
TGTGCCAGCAGACCGAGCGGGGGGCCAATCAATGAGCAGTTCTTC
>15|TRBD1|-|TRBV5-5|TRBJ1-1
CASSFRDREAAEAFF
TGTGCCAGCAGCTTCCGGGACAGGGAAGCGGCTGAAGCTTTCTTT
>15|-|-|TRBV27|TRBJ2-1
CASSLKGQGICEQFF
TGTGCCAGCAGTTTAAAAGGCCAGGGGATCTGTGAGCAGTTCTTC
>15|TRBD1|-|TRBV19|TRBJ1-5
CASRTTGAGNQPQHF
TGTGCCAGTAGAACGACAGGGGCAGGCAATCAGCCCCAGCATTTT
>15|TRBD1|-|TRBV19|TRBJ2-7
CASSSQGATAAEQYF
TGTGCCAGTAGTTCACAGGGGGCGACGGCTGCCGAGCAGTACTTC
>12|-|once|TRBV5-1|TRBJ2-7
CASMREPYEQYF
TGCGCCAGCATGAGGGAACCCTACGAGCAGTACTTC
>16|TRBD1|-|TRBV7-2|TRBJ1-1
CASSSTGSPFHAEAFF
TGTGCCAGCAGCTCGACAGGGTCCCCTTTTCACGCTGAAGCTTTCTTT
>12|-|-|TRBV6-5|TRBJ1-1
CASSYFRAEAFF
TGTGCCAGCAGTTACTTCCGGGCCGAAGCTTTCTTT
>14|-|once|TRBV14|TRBJ2-5
CASSRSGYQETQYF
TGTGCCAGCAGCCGTTCGGGTTACCAAGAGACCCAGTACTTC
>14|-|-|TRBV5-6|TRBJ1-1
CASSLVPGLTEAFF
TGTGCCAGCAGCTTGGTTCCAGGTTTGACTGAAGCTTTCTTT